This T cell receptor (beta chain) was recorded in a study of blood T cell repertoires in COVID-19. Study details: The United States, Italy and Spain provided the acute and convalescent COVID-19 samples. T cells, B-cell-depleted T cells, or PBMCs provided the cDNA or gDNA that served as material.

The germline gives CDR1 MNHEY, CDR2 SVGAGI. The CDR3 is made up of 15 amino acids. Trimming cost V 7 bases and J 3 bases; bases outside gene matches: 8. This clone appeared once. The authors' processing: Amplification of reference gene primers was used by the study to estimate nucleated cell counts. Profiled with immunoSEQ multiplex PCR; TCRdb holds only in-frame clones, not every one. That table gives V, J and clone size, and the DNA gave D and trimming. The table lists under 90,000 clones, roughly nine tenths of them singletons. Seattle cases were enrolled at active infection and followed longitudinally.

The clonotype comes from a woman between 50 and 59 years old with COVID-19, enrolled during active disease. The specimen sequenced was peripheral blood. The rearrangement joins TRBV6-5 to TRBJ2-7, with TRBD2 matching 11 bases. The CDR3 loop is CASIRVAGGFYEQYF. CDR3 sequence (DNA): TGTGCCAGCATAAGGGTAGCGGGAGGGTTCTACGAGCAGTACTTC.